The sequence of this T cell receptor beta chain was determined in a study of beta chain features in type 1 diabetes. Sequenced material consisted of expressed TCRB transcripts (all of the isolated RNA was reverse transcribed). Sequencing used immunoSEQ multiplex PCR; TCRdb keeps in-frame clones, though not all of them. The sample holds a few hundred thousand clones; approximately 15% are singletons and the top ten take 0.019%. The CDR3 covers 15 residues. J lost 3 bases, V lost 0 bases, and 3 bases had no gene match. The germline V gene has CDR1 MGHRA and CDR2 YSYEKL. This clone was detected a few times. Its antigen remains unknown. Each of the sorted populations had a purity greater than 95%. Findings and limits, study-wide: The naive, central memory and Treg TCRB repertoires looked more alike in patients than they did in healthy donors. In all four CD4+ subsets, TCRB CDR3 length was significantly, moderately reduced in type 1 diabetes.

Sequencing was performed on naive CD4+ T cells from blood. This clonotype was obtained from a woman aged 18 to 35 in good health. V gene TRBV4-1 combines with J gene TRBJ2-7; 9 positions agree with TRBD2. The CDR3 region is CASSQETSGYYEQYF. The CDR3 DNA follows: TGCGCCAGCAGCCAAGAGACTAGCGGATACTACGAGCAGTACTTC.